Presented here are 32 T cell receptor beta chains from one specimen sequenced in a study of T-cell reconstitution after alpha-beta-depleted transplantation in children. TCRbeta library preparation incorporated unique molecular identifiers. TCRdb passed the PCR reads through MiXCR, listing each CDR3 protein once. This table has 65,000 to 70,000 distinct CDR3 sequences, 4.9% appearing once. The starting material was PBMCs, mostly from graft donor cells, obtained 180 days after TCRalphabeta/CD19-depleted stem cell transplant. The receptors derive from a boy less than two years old who had a stem cell transplant for acute myeloid leukemia, so the T cells may come from the graft donor.

This clonotype was picked up many times. This may come from a read error, since a much larger clone is one base off. The chain is built from TRBV5-6 and TRBJ2-2; D uncertain. Trimming cost V 0 bases and J 1 base, with 4 bases left between them. From germline, CDR1 is SGHDT and CDR2 YYEEEE. The CDR3 loop spans 14 amino acids. For the CDR3, the DNA is TGTGCCAGCAGCTTGGCCTTGAACACCGGGGAGCTGTTTTTT. Protein product: CASSLALNTGELFF.

This clonotype was counted ten times or more. The chain links TRBV12-3 or TRBV12-4 to TRBJ2-5, with D tentatively TRBD2 (7 bases). Trimming shortened V by 10 bases and J by 2 bases, and 20 bases separated the two germline ends. The CDR3 consists of 15 residues. For the CDR3, the DNA is TGTGCCACCTCCCTGGCGGGGGACAATCAAGAGACCCAGTACTTC. Protein product: CATSLAGDNQETQYF.

This clonotype was counted ten times or more. The chain is built from TRBV29-1 and TRBJ1-2; 7 bases align to TRBD1. CDR3 length: 13 amino acids. Trimming removed 6 bases from V and 11 bases from J; junction bases left unmatched: 15. From germline, CDR1 is SQVTM and CDR2 ANQGSEA. The CDR3 here is CSVDQTGSLGYTF. CDR3 DNA sequence: TGCAGCGTCGATCAGACAGGGTCCCTTGGGTACACCTTC.

This clonotype occurred many times. The chain links TRBV5-1 to TRBJ2-3; maybe TRBD1 (5 bases). Germline CDR1 reads SGHRS; CDR2 reads YFSETQ. This CDR3 has 15 amino acids. Deletions cut 4 bases from V and 6 bases from J, with 18 bases between. In DNA, the CDR3 is TGCGCCAGCAGCGGACGTCAGGGTTCGGCCGATACGCAGTATTTT. This encodes CASSGRQGSADTQYF.

This clonotype was observed at least ten times. The chain couples TRBV20-1 to TRBJ1-5, with TRBD1 matching 10 bases. Germline assignment: CDR1 DFQATT and CDR2 SNEGSKA (reference sequence). The V segment lost 3 bases and the J segment 5 bases; nucleotides outside the gene matches: 7. There are 15 residues in the CDR3. CDR3 residues: CSASRGTGDDQPQHF. The DNA of the CDR3 is TGCAGTGCTAGTCGCGGGACAGGGGATGATCAGCCCCAGCATTTT.

This clonotype was detected ten times or more. The gene calls are TRBV20-1 and TRBJ2-5; a weak D match, TRBD1 (6 bases). This CDR3 is built from 18 residues. Between the trimmed V and J ends, which lost 3 bases and 4 bases, there was a span of 27 bases. Germline V gene lookup returns CDR1 DFQATT and CDR2 SNEGSKA (reference sequence). The CDR3 loop is CSASPTRWTQGSGETQYF. The CDR3 nucleotides are TGCAGTGCTAGCCCTACCAGGTGGACACAGGGATCGGGAGAGACCCAGTACTTC.

This clonotype occurred many times. The rearrangement joins TRBV7-9 to TRBJ2-7, with a possible D match to TRBD1 (5 bases). Germline loops: CDR1 SEHNR, CDR2 FQNEAQ (reference sequence). The CDR3 is made up of 15 amino acids. Between the trimmed V and J ends, which lost 0 bases and 6 bases, there was a span of 15 bases. DNA for the CDR3: TGTGCCAGCAGCTTAGCCGGGTCAAGGGGCGGCGAGCAGTACGTC. Amino acids: CASSLAGSRGGEQYV.

This clonotype appeared many times. The chain employs TRBV20-1 and TRBJ2-1; perhaps TRBD2 as D (5 bases). The V and J ends lost 5 bases and 5 bases respectively, with 19 bases between them. Germline CDR1 and CDR2: DFQATT and SNEGSKA (reference sequence). The CDR3 runs 15 residues. The DNA for the CDR3 is TGCAGTGCTCTTGGACTGCCCCCCCTTCACAATGAGCAGTTCTTC. This encodes CSALGLPPLHNEQFF.

This clonotype was observed at least ten times. Its ends do not fully match the called genes, so a read error is possible. The chain employs TRBV18 and TRBJ2-2, with 10 bases matching TRBD2. The germline gives CDR1 KGHSH, CDR2 LQKENI. CDR3 length: 18 residues. CDR3 loop: CASSLSGLAAPSTGDLFF. The CDR3 DNA is TGTGCCAGCTCACTTAGCGGACTAGCGGCCCCTAGCACCGGGGATCTGTTTTTT.

This clonotype was detected many times. The chain couples TRBV12-3 or TRBV12-4 to TRBJ2-5, with TRBD2 matching over 8 bases. The CDR3 sequence is 15 residues long. V was clipped by 5 bases and J by 2 bases; unmatched bases: 7. The CDR3 loop reads CASSPPGTRQETQYF. The CDR3 nucleotides read TGTGCCAGCAGTCCTCCCGGGACTAGACAAGAGACCCAGTACTTC.

This clonotype was found many times. This sequence joins TRBV29-1 and TRBJ1-2; tentatively, D is TRBD1 (5 bases). Germline V gives CDR1 SQVTM, CDR2 ANQGSEA. CDR3 length: 15 residues. Between the trimmed V and J ends, which lost 1 base and 4 bases, there was a span of 16 bases. The CDR3 sequence: CSVEAWRGTLYGYTF. CDR3 coding DNA: TGCAGCGTTGAAGCCTGGCGGGGGACTCTCTATGGCTACACCTTC.

This clonotype was found many times. DNA for the CDR3: TGCGCCAGCAGCCGCGGGGACAGGGGGGATACGCAGTATTTT. Protein product: CASSRGDRGDTQYF. The rearrangement uses TRBV5-1 and TRBJ2-3; 11 nucleotides match TRBD1. This CDR3 comprises 14 residues. V dropped 4 bases and J dropped 6; count of bases not matched to a gene: 4. Germline V gene lookup returns CDR1 SGHRS and CDR2 YFSETQ.

This clonotype came up many times. The gene calls are TRBV7-2 and TRBJ1-4, with 8 bases matching TRBD1. The V gene's germline CDR1 is SGHTA and CDR2 FQGNSA. Losses at the gene ends were 5 bases for V and 8 bases for J; bases not matched to a gene: 13. The CDR3 length is 16 residues. The CDR3 sequence is CASSITPGQAPEKLFF. The CDR3 bases are TGTGCCAGCAGCATTACCCCGGGACAGGCCCCGGAAAAACTGTTTTTT.

This clonotype was seen many times. CDR3 protein: CASSSQGKEQYF. The CDR3 DNA reads as TGTGCCAGCAGTTCACAGGGTAAGGAGCAGTACTTC. The rearrangement links TRBV12-3 or TRBV12-4 to TRBJ2-7, with D perhaps matching TRBD1 (6 bases). The germline V and J ends were trimmed by 4 bases and 7 bases, with 11 bases remaining between them. There are 12 residues in the CDR3.

This clonotype was picked up many times. V usage is TRBV24-1 and J usage is TRBJ2-5, with D perhaps TRBD1 (7 bases). Germline values: CDR1 KGHDR, CDR2 SFDVKD. V was pared by 5 bases and J by 1 base, with 16 bases between. This CDR3 region has 16 residues. The CDR3 region has the DNA TGTGCCACCAGTGCCAGGGGCGGGGACAGCCAAGAGACCCAGTACTTC. Translated: CATSARGGDSQETQYF.

This clonotype was detected many times. The chain couples TRBV7-9 to TRBJ2-5; D is unresolved. Germline V gene lookup returns CDR1 SEHNR and CDR2 FQNEAQ (reference sequence). The CDR3 runs 11 residues. Trimming removed 2 bases at V and 5 bases at J, with 3 bases between. CDR3: CASSLLETQYF. The CDR3 nucleotides are TGTGCCAGCAGCTTATTGGAGACCCAGTACTTC.

This clonotype was counted many times. The chain couples TRBV5-1 to TRBJ2-2; TRBD1 agrees at 9 bases. The CDR3 is 16 residues long. Germline loops: CDR1 SGHRS, CDR2 YFSETQ. The J segment lost 6 bases and the V segment lost 0 bases, leaving 6 bases of the junction unmatched. DNA of the CDR3: TGCGCCAGCAGCTTGGACATGGGACAGGGATCCGGGGAGCTGTTTTTT. It yields the protein CASSLDMGQGSGELFF.

The sample holds many counts of this clonotype. The rearrangement joins TRBV5-1 to TRBJ2-5; no clear D gene. In germline, CDR1 is SGHRS, CDR2 YFSETQ. This CDR3 spans 15 amino acids. The ends were cut back, 0 bases at V and 1 base at J, with 10 bases in the middle. CDR3 in DNA: TGCGCCAGCAGCTTGGGCGTGGTACGCCAAGAGACCCAGTACTTC. Encoded protein: CASSLGVVRQETQYF.

This clonotype appeared many times. DNA for the CDR3: TGCGCCAGCAGCTCTTACCGAGACTGGAATCAGTATACAGATACGCAGTATTTT. Translated: CASSSYRDWNQYTDTQYF. The genes are TRBV5-1 and TRBJ2-3, with unresolved D. Trimming removed 3 bases from V and 3 bases from J, with 23 bases in between. The CDR3 loop spans 18 amino acids. From germline, CDR1 is SGHRS and CDR2 YFSETQ.

There are many counts of this clonotype. The chain employs TRBV5-4 and TRBJ2-5, with 9 bases aligning to TRBD2. CDR1 and CDR2 (germline): SGHNT, YYREEE (reference sequence). This CDR3 is 17 amino acids long. Trimming removed 1 base from V and 5 bases from J; junction bases left unmatched: 12. The CDR3 DNA sequence: TGTGCCAGCAGCTTGCCCACGGGACTAGCTGTGGAGGAGACCCAGTACTTC. Translated, it gives CASSLPTGLAVEETQYF. The whole variable domain, filled in from reference TRBV5-4 and TRBJ2-5, reads ETGVTQSPTHLIKTRGQQVTLRCSSQSGHNTVSWYQQALGQGPQFIFQYYREEENGRGNFPPRFSGLQFPNYSSELNVNALELDDSALYLCASSLPTGLAVEETQYFGPGTRLLVL.

This clonotype occurred many times. The chain employs TRBV2 and TRBJ1-1; D is uncertain. V was clipped by 10 bases and J by 11 bases, with 20 bases between them. Per germline, CDR1 SNHLY and CDR2 FYNNEI. The CDR3 runs 12 residues. CDR3 nucleotide sequence: TGTGCCACCAGCCCCTACGAGACCCCGGCTTTCTTT. Encoded protein: CATSPYETPAFF.

The sample holds many counts of this clonotype. This chain joins TRBV5-1 and TRBJ2-7; D gene unclear. The CDR3 is made up of 14 amino acids. CDR1 SGHRS and CDR2 YFSETQ come from the germline V gene. V lost 0 bases and J lost 0, with 7 bases in between. The CDR3, as DNA: TGCGCCAGCAGCTTGGCTGTTACCTCCTACGAGCAGTACTTC. This sequence encodes CASSLAVTSYEQYF. The full variable domain, completed using reference TRBV5-1 and TRBJ2-7, is KAGVTQTPRYLIKTRGQQVTLSCSPISGHRSVSWYQQTPGQGLQFLFEYFSETQRNKGNFPGRFSGRQFSNSRSEMNVSTLELGDSALYLCASSLAVTSYEQYFGPGTRLTVT.

This clonotype was seen repeatedly, ten times or more. The chain combines TRBV5-4 with TRBJ2-2; D may correspond to TRBD1 or TRBD2 (6 bases each). Between the trimmed V and J ends, which lost 4 bases and 4 bases, there was a span of 17 bases. The CDR3 is made up of 16 amino acids. Germline V gene lookup returns CDR1 SGHNT and CDR2 YYREEE (reference sequence). The CDR3 sequence is CASSTLRGTPTGELFF. The CDR3 DNA reads TGTGCCAGCAGCACACTGAGGGGGACTCCCACCGGGGAGCTGTTTTTT.

This clonotype was counted at least ten times. The chain has TRBV7-9 and TRBJ2-3; the D is unclear. Germline loops: CDR1 SEHNR, CDR2 FQNEAQ (reference sequence). Deletions cut 0 bases from V and 0 bases from J, with 4 bases between. The CDR3 contains 14 residues. The CDR3 region is CASSLATSTDTQYF. The CDR3 nucleotides are TGTGCCAGCAGCTTAGCGACTAGCACAGATACGCAGTATTTT.

This clonotype was seen repeatedly, ten times or more. This chain connects TRBV7-2 to TRBJ2-1, with D maybe TRBD1 (5 bases). The CDR3 has 14 residues. The V gene lost 1 base and the J gene lost 6 bases, with 10 bases spanning the gap. CDR1 and CDR2 from the germline V gene are SGHTA and FQGNSA. Written as DNA, the CDR3 is TGTGCCAGCAGCTTAGGGACACGCCTCAATGAGCAGTTCTTC. Its protein is CASSLGTRLNEQFF.

This clonotype was seen repeatedly, ten times or more. This sequence joins TRBV25-1 and TRBJ1-1; perhaps TRBD1 as D (5 bases). Trimming left V 2 bases short and J 6 bases short, with 10 bases between. CDR3 size: 13 residues. CDR1 MGHDK and CDR2 SYGVNS come from the germline V gene. The CDR3 DNA follows: TGTGCCAGCAGTGAAAGGGGCCTCGCTGAAGCTTTCTTT. Its translation: CASSERGLAEAFF.

This clonotype was seen ten or more times. The V gene is TRBV6-2 or TRBV6-3, the J gene TRBJ1-2; D may be TRBD1 (6 bases). V was trimmed by 6 bases and J by 4 bases, leaving 15 bases between them. The CDR3 length is 14 residues. The germline CDR1 and CDR2 sequences are MNHEY and SVGEGT. For the CDR3, the DNA is TGTGCCAGCAGGCCCGGACAGTCGTCCTATGGCTACACCTTC. Translated: CASRPGQSSYGYTF.

This clonotype occurred many times. The rearrangement joins TRBV12-3 or TRBV12-4 to TRBJ2-7, with TRBD1 matching over 9 bases. This CDR3 contains 14 residues. V lost 2 bases, J lost 3 bases, and 2 bases stayed unmatched. The DNA of the CDR3 is TGTGCCAGCAGTTTACCGGGACAGGGCTACGAGCAGTACGTC. This translates into CASSLPGQGYEQYV.

This clonotype was counted at least ten times. This chain links TRBV19 with TRBJ1-1; no reliable D call. V lost 10 bases and J 4 bases, leaving 16 bases between the germline ends. Germline V lookup: CDR1 LNHDA, CDR2 SQIVND (reference sequence). The CDR3 sequence is 13 residues long. In DNA, the CDR3 is TGTGCCACCAGTAGCATCCCGGGCACTGAAGCTTTCTTT. It encodes CATSSIPGTEAFF.

This clonotype was counted at least ten times. The chain carries TRBV3-1 and TRBJ2-7; D ambiguous. The germline gives CDR1 LGHDT, CDR2 YNNKEL (reference sequence). The CDR3 totals 14 residues. The V end lost 1 base, the J end lost 4 bases, and 11 bases lay between the germline ends. The CDR3 DNA follows: TGTGCCAGCAGCCAAGGCGGCTACTTTTACGAGCAGTACTTC. It yields the protein CASSQGGYFYEQYF.

This clonotype was seen repeatedly, ten times or more. The gene calls are TRBV20-1 and TRBJ2-7; a weak D match, TRBD2 (6 bases). V gave up 3 bases and J gave up 4 bases, with 13 bases separating them. Germline CDR1 reads DFQATT; CDR2 reads SNEGSKA (reference sequence). The CDR3 sequence is 13 residues long. The CDR3: CSASSPGVYEQYF. In DNA, the CDR3 is TGCAGTGCTAGTTCCCCGGGAGTTTACGAGCAGTACTTC.

This clonotype was observed many times. The chain links TRBV19 to TRBJ2-5, with 7 nucleotides matching TRBD1. Unmatched junction bases numbered 8, after V lost 4 bases and J lost 3 bases. This CDR3 comprises 15 residues. CDR1 is LNHDA and CDR2 is SQIVND in the germline V gene (reference sequence). CDR3 sequence (DNA): TGTGCCAGTAGTACCTCGGACAGGAGTGAAGAGACCCAGTACTTC. Residues: CASSTSDRSEETQYF.